This T cell receptor beta chain came from a study of post-analysis software for immune sequencing data. At the level of the study: The cohort encompassed relapsing-remitting, secondary progressive and progressive-relapsing multiple sclerosis disease courses. Study outcomes and limitations: Five or six TRBV segments, including TRBV5-6, TRBV5-1 and TRBV20-1, were more frequent in patients than controls. Controls' normalized Chao1 diversity significantly exceeded that of multiple sclerosis patients.

Prepared TCR beta cDNA libraries contained unique molecular identifiers. TCRdb independently ran MiXCR on the PCR reads; one entry per CDR3 protein. The sample consists of approximately 690,000 distinct CDR3 sequences, over 45% of them appearing once. The CDR3 sequence is 20 residues long. Per the germline V gene, CDR1 is LGHDT and CDR2 is YNNKEL (reference sequence). Trimming cost V 4 bases and J 0 bases; bases outside gene matches: 10. A note on this clonotype: What it binds is not known.

V gene TRBV3-1 combines with J gene TRBJ2-6; 12 nucleotides line up with TRBD2. Specimen: blood. This clonotype originated in a girl aged 2 to 10 with multiple sclerosis. The CDR3 loop reads CASSRPGTSGFHSGANVLTF. The CDR3 DNA reads as TGTGCCAGCAGCCGCCCCGGGACTAGCGGGTTTCACTCTGGGGCCAACGTCCTGACTTTC.